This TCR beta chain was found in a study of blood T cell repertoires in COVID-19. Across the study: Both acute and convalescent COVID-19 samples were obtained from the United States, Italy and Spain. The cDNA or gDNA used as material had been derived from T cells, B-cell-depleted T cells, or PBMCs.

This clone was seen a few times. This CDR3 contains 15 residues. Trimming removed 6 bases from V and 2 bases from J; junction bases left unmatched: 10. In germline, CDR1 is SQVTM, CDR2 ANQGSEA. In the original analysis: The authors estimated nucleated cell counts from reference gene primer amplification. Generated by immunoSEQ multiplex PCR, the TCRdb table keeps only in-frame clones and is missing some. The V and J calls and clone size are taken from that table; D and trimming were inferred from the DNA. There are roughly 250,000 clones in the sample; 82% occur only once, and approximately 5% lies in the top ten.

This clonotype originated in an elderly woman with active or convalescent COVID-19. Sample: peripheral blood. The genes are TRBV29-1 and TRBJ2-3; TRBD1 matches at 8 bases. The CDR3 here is CSVEPGGLDTDTQYF. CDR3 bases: TGCAGCGTCGAGCCAGGGGGCCTGGACACAGATACGCAGTATTTT.